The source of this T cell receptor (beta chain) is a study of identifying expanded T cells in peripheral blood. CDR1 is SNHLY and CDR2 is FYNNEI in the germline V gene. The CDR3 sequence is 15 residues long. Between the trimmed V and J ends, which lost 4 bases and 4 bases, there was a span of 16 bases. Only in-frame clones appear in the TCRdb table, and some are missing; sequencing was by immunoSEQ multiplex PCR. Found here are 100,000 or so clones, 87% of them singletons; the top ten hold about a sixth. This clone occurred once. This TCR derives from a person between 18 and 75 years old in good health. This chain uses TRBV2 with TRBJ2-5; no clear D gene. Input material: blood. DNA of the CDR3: TGTGCCAGCAGTGTTGCGGACCCGCCCGGAGAGACCCAGTACTTC. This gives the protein CASSVADPPGETQYF.